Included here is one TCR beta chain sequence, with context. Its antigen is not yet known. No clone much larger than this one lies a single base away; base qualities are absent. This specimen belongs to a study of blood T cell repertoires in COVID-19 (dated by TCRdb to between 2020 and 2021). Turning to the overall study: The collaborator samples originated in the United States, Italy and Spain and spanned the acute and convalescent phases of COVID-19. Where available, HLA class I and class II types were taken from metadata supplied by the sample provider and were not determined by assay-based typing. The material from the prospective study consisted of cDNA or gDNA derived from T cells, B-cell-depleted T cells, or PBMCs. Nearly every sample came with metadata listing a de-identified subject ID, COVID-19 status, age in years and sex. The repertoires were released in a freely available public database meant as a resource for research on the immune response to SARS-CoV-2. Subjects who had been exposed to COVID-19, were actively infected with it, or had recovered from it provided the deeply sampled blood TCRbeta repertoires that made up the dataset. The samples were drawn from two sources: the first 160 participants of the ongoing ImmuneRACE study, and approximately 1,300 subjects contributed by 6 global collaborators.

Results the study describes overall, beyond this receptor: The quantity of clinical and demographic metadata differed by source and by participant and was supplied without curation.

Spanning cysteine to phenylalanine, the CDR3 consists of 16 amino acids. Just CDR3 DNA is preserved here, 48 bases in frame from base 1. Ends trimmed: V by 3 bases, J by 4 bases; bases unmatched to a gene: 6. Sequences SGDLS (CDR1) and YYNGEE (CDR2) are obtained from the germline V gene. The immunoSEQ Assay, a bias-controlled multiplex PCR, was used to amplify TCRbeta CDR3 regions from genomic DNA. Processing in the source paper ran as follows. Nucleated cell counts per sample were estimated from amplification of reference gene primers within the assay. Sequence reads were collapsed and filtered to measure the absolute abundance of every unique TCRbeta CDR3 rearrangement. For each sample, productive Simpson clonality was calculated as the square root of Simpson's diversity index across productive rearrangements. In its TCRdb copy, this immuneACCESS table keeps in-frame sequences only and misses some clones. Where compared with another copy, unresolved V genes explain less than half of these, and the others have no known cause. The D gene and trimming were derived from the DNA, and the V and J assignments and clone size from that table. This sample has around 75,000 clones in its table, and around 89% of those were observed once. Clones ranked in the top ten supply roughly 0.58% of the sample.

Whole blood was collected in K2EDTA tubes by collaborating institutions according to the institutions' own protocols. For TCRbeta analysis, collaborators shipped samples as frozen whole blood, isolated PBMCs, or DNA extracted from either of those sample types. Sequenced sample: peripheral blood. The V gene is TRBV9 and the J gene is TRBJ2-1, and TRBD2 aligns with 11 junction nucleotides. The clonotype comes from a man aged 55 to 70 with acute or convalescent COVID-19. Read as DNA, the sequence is TGTGCCAGCAGCGAGGGGCTAGCGGGGGGATACAATGAGCAGTTCTTC. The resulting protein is CASSEGLAGGYNEQFF.